The rows below give T cell receptor beta chains drawn from one sample of a study of cytomegalovirus exposure and HLA in healthy donors. Sequencing was performed with immunoSEQ multiplex PCR; in TCRdb, only in-frame clones are kept and a portion is missing. Of about 200,000 clones in the sample, over 80% are singletons; the top ten hold 1.3%. The sequenced sample consisted of PBMCs. These receptor sequences come from a man under 40 in good health and CMV-seronegative. CDR3s include the opening cysteine and the closing phenylalanine or tryptophan. The D gene is left open where the match is weak. Clone size is not always given. Where it is, it says once, few, many or a class for expanded clones.

V	J	length	D	size	DNA	CDR3
TRBV27	TRBJ2-7	16	.	.	TGTGCCAGCAGTTCGCCCGGAGGGGGCGCGTTTGGTGAGCAGTACTTC	CASSSPGGGAFGEQYF
TRBV29-1	TRBJ2-1	13	TRBD2	.	TGCAGCGCCGGGGGGGCTTCCCTCAATGAGCAGTTCTTC	CSAGGASLNEQFF
TRBV2	TRBJ2-5	14	.	.	TGTGCAAAGCGCTACCGCCAAGTGCAAGAGACCCAGTACTTC	CAKRYRQVQETQYF
TRBV9	TRBJ1-2	13	.	.	TGTGCCAGCAGCGTAGGGAGGTCCGGAGGCTACACCTTC	CASSVGRSGGYTF
TRBV18	TRBJ2-2	13	.	.	TGTGCCAGCTCATCGCGGGTCGTCGGGGAGCTGTTTTTT	CASSSRVVGELFF
TRBV5-4	TRBJ2-3	16	.	.	TGTGCCAGCAGCTTGTGGGGCCGAACAAGCACAGATACGCAGTATTTT	CASSLWGRTSTDTQYF
TRBV6-4	TRBJ2-7	14	.	.	TGTGCCAGCAGTCTCACGACAGGCTCCTACGAGCAGTACTTC	CASSLTTGSYEQYF
TRBV6-1	TRBJ2-7	14	.	few	TGTGCCAGCACGGACCGGGCGACGCCGGAGGTGAGGTACTTC	CASTDRATPEVRYF
TRBV6-5	TRBJ2-7	12	.	.	TGTGCCAGCAGTTCGGACAGATACGAGCAGTACTTC	CASSSDRYEQYF
TRBV19	TRBJ2-1	13	TRBD1	.	TGTGCCAGTAGTCCGACAGGGTTTGTTGAGCAGTTCTTC	CASSPTGFVEQFF
TRBV5-1	TRBJ1-2	16	TRBD1	.	TGCGCCAGCAGCTTGGTGCCCGACAGGGGGACCTATGGCTACACCTTC	CASSLVPDRGTYGYTF
TRBV6-5	TRBJ2-3	15	TRBD2	.	TGTGCCAGCAGTTACTCGCGGGGGGGCACAGATACGCAGTATTTT	CASSYSRGGTDTQYF
TRBV27	TRBJ2-7	15	.	.	TGTGCCAGCGGGGAGGTAGCGAGACTATCCTACGAGCAGTACTTC	CASGEVARLSYEQYF
TRBV7-2	TRBJ2-5	13	.	few	TGTGCCAGCAGCTTAGCCGTCCAAGAGACCCAGTACTTC	CASSLAVQETQYF
TRBV6-6	TRBJ1-5	15	TRBD1	.	TGTGCCAGCAGTTCCTATACAGGGGGTGGCCAGCCCCAGCATTTT	CASSSYTGGGQPQHF
TRBV7-9	TRBJ1-1	13	.	.	TGTGCCAGCAGCTTAGTAGCCCGCACTGAAGCTTTCTTT	CASSLVARTEAFF
TRBV11-2	TRBJ2-5	14	.	.	TGTGCCAGCAGCCCCAGTGCGGCACAAGAGACCCAGTACTTC	CASSPSAAQETQYF
TRBV19	TRBJ1-2	14	.	.	TGTGCCAGTAAAATATCAGGGTCGGACTATGGCTACACCTTC	CASKISGSDYGYTF
TRBV2	TRBJ1-4	14	TRBD1	.	TGTGCCAGCAGTGATGACAGGGGTAATGAAAAACTGTTTTTT	CASSDDRGNEKLFF
TRBV5-1	TRBJ2-1	16	.	.	TGCGCCAGCAAGTCGGGGGGGACAGTCTCCTACAATGAGCAGTTCTTC	CASKSGGTVSYNEQFF
TRBV6-4	TRBJ2-2	18	TRBD2	.	TGTGCCAGCAGTGAATCCGGTAGCGGGAGGGCGAACACCGGGGAGCTGTTTTTT	CASSESGSGRANTGELFF
TRBV27	TRBJ2-3	20	TRBD2	.	TGTGCCAGCAGTTTATCGTTCCCCGGGGTTAGCGGGGGGGTTACAGATACGCAGTATTTT	CASSLSFPGVSGGVTDTQYF
TRBV19	TRBJ1-5	15	.	.	TGTGCCAGTAATAATTGGGGGACTGGCAATCAGCCCCAGCATTTT	CASNNWGTGNQPQHF
TRBV5-1	TRBJ2-5	14	TRBD2	.	TGCGCCAGCAGCCCCGGGGGGGCCCAAGAGACCCAGTACTTC	CASSPGGAQETQYF
TRBV5-5	TRBJ1-1	15	.	.	TGTGCCAGCAGCTTGTACGGGGGGATGAACACTGAAGCTTTCTTT	CASSLYGGMNTEAFF
TRBV6-1	TRBJ2-1	11	.	.	TGTGCCAGCAGGCACACAAATGAGCAGTTCTTC	CASRHTNEQFF
TRBV16	TRBJ2-7	13	TRBD1	.	TGTGCCAGCAGCCCAAGACAGGGGTTCGAGCAGTACTTC	CASSPRQGFEQYF
TRBV14	TRBJ2-1	13	.	.	TGTGCCAGCAGCCAGGGAGCGCGAAATGAGCAGTTCTTC	CASSQGARNEQFF
TRBV5-6	TRBJ1-5	19	.	.	TGTGCCAGCAGCTCCACGACACGTATGGGCGTATATAGCAATCAGCCCCAGCATTTT	CASSSTTRMGVYSNQPQHF
TRBV11-2	TRBJ2-7	14	.	.	TGTGCCAGCAGCTCGATGGACAGCTCCTACGAGCAGTACTTC	CASSSMDSSYEQYF
TRBV29-1	TRBJ2-1	13	.	.	TGCAGCGTTGACAAATACTCTTACAATGAGCAGTTCTTC	CSVDKYSYNEQFF
TRBV6-6	TRBJ2-7	15	TRBD1	.	TGTGCCAGCAGTGTTGGGACAGGGGCTTCCTACGAGCAGTACTTC	CASSVGTGASYEQYF
TRBV5-1	TRBJ2-5	13	.	.	TGCGCCAGCAGCTTGGGGGCCTCGGAGACCCAGTACTTC	CASSLGASETQYF
TRBV5-1	TRBJ2-7	18	TRBD1	.	TGCGCCAGCAGCCCAGGGACAGGACACAACTTAATTCACTACGAGCAGTACTTC	CASSPGTGHNLIHYEQYF
TRBV6-1	TRBJ1-1	10	.	.	TGTGCCAGTAACCGGGTGGGAGCTTTCTTT	CASNRVGAFF
TRBV28	TRBJ2-3	15	.	.	TGTGCCAGCAGCTCACAGGGAATAGTCACAGATACGCAGTATTTT	CASSSQGIVTDTQYF
TRBV29-1	TRBJ2-1	11	.	.	TGCAGCGCCCAGGGATACAATGAGCAGTTCTTC	CSAQGYNEQFF
TRBV6-1	TRBJ1-4	16	TRBD1	once	TGTGCCAGCAGTGAAGGGTGGGGACAGGGTAGTGAAAAACTGTTTTTT	CASSEGWGQGSEKLFF
TRBV25-1	TRBJ1-6	16	TRBD1	.	TGTGCCAGCAGTGAAAGAAGGACAGGGGATAATTCACCCCTCCACTTT	CASSERRTGDNSPLHF
TRBV7-2	TRBJ2-7	12	.	.	TGTGCCAGCAGCTTATCCAGGGGCGAGCAGTACTTC	CASSLSRGEQYF
TRBV4-2	TRBJ2-7	17	TRBD2	.	TGTGCCAGCAGCCAAGACGGGACTTTTAGCGGGAGGGCCGAGCAGTACTTC	CASSQDGTFSGRAEQYF
TRBV27	TRBJ2-3	16	TRBD2	.	TGTGCCAGCAGTTTTCGCGGGAGGAGGAGCACAGATACGCAGTATTTT	CASSFRGRRSTDTQYF
TRBV4-2	TRBJ2-1	14	TRBD2	few	TGTGCCAGCAGCCAGGAGCGGGAGTTCAGTGAGCAGTTCTTC	CASSQEREFSEQFF
TRBV28	TRBJ2-7	17	.	.	TGTGCCAGCAGTTCACCGTTGGGGGGAGGGGGATCCTACGAGCAGTACTTC	CASSSPLGGGGSYEQYF